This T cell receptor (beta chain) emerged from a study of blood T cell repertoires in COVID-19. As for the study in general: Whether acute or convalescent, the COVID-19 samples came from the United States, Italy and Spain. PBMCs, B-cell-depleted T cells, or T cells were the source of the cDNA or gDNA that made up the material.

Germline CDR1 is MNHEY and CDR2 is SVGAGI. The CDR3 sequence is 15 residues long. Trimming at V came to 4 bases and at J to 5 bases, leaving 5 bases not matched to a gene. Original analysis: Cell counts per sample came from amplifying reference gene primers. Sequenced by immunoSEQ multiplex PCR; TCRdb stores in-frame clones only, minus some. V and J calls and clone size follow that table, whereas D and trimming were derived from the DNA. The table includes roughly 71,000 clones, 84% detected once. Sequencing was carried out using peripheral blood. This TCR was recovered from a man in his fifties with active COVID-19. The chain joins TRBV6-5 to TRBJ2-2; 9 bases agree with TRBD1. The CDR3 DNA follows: TGTGCCAGCAGTTCGGGACAGGGAGGGACCGGGGAGCTGTTTTTT. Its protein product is CASSSGQGGTGELFF.